This T cell receptor (beta chain) was recovered during a study of blood T cell repertoires in COVID-19. As originally analysed: Amplification of reference gene primers was used by the study to estimate nucleated cell counts. TCRdb keeps only in-frame clones here, not all; method: immunoSEQ multiplex PCR. That table is the source of V, J and clone size, and D and trimming were worked out from the DNA. The sample carries approximately 98,000 clones, 60% to 85% recorded once. This CDR3 comprises 16 residues. CDR1 is SGHTA and CDR2 is FQGNSA in the germline V gene. Trimming at V came to 4 bases and at J to 6 bases, leaving 11 bases not matched to a gene. This clone was recorded a few times.

The sample was peripheral blood. The rearrangement uses TRBV7-2 and TRBJ2-2; TRBD1 matches at 7 bases. The receptor was derived from a woman in her 40s with acute or convalescent COVID-19. CDR3 in amino acids: CASSYPRDRAAGELFF. DNA of the CDR3: TGTGCCAGCAGCTACCCTCGCGACAGGGCGGCCGGGGAGCTGTTTTTT.